A single sample gave rise to the 13 T cell receptor beta chains below, sequenced in a study of vaccination and CD4 T cells after COVID-19. Regarding treatment: roughly ten-day PBMC culture with coronavirus spike peptide pools or control peptides (ViraFEST assay). Cultured CD4+ T-cell DNA underwent Oncomine TCR Beta short-read sequencing. TCRdb analysed the PCR reads with MiXCR anew, one entry per CDR3 protein. The data show 20,000 to 25,000 distinct CDR3 sequences, around 50% seen once. These TCRs are of unknown antigen specificity. Sequencing used CD4+ T cells from blood, cultured in vitro. Receptors were obtained from a human donor who had recovered from COVID-19.

This clonotype was seen a single time. The chain couples TRBV19 to TRBJ1-2; D call uncertain. The V and J ends lost 2 bases and 5 bases respectively, with 12 bases between them. The CDR3 has 14 amino acids. Germline V lookup: CDR1 LNHDA, CDR2 SQIVND (reference sequence). The CDR3 protein is CASSIPPGVYGYTF. In nucleotides, the CDR3 is TGTGCCAGTAGTATACCCCCAGGAGTATATGGCTACACCTTC.

The genes are TRBV20-1 and TRBJ2-1; D is unresolved. Between the trimmed V and J ends, which lost 4 bases and 2 bases, there was a span of 15 bases. Per the germline V gene, CDR1 is DFQATT and CDR2 is SNEGSKA (reference sequence). This CDR3 comprises 15 residues. The CDR3 sequence is CSATRPGPAYNEQFF. CDR3 sequence (DNA): TGCAGTGCTACCCGGCCCGGCCCAGCCTACAATGAGCAGTTCTTC.

This rearrangement joins TRBV14 to TRBJ1-1; 8 bases agree with TRBD1. CDR3 size: 14 residues. CDR1 SGHDN and CDR2 FVKESK come from the germline V gene. J lost 6 bases, V lost 4 bases, and 7 bases had no gene match. This CDR3 reads CASSRWTGSPEAFF. For the CDR3, the DNA is TGTGCCAGCAGCCGCTGGACAGGGAGTCCTGAAGCTTTCTTT.

The J gene is TRBJ1-2, the V gene TRBV6-1; D might be TRBD1 (6 bases). V was shortened by 3 bases and J by 2 bases, with 16 bases between the two germline ends. Germline V gene data show CDR1 as MNHNS and CDR2 as SASEGT. The CDR3 has 16 amino acids. In DNA form, the CDR3 reads TGTGCCAGCAGTGAGATATACAGGGTAGACAACTATGGCTACACCTTC. This codes for CASSEIYRVDNYGYTF.

This clonotype appeared a single time. The chain is built from TRBV10-3 and TRBJ2-5, with no clear D. Trimming pared 0 bases from V and 4 bases from J, leaving 12 bases between. Germline V gene sequence: CDR1 ENHRY, CDR2 SYGVKD. The CDR3 is 15 amino acids. The CDR3 protein is CAISESRNSGETQYF. The DNA of the CDR3 is TGTGCCATCAGTGAGTCACGGAACTCGGGAGAGACCCAGTACTTC.

This chain joins TRBV6-2 or TRBV6-3 and TRBJ2-2, with TRBD2 matching 11 bases. Per germline, CDR1 MNHEY and CDR2 SVGEGT. After removal of 2 bases from V and 6 bases from J, the junction contained 17 bases not matched to a gene. The CDR3 runs to 20 residues. The CDR3 nucleotides read TGTGCCAGCAGTTACGTGGTAGCGGGAGGGAGTAGTGATATCGCCGGGGAGCTGTTTTTT. Encoded protein: CASSYVVAGGSSDIAGELFF.

The rearrangement joins TRBV10-3 to TRBJ2-7; 13 nucleotides align to TRBD2. Germline V CDR1 and CDR2: ENHRY, SYGVKD. This CDR3 spans 14 amino acids. The ends lost 8 bases at V and 6 bases at J; junction bases unmatched: 7. The CDR3 coding sequence is TGTGCCATCGGAACTAGCGGGAGGGCACTCGAGCAGTACTTC. It is translated as CAIGTSGRALEQYF.

This clonotype showed up just a few times. The chain joins TRBV12-3 or TRBV12-4 to TRBJ2-7; 12 nucleotides line up with TRBD2. The CDR3 loop spans 15 amino acids. The V segment lost 3 bases and the J segment 2 bases; nucleotides outside the gene matches: 2. The DNA for the CDR3 is TGTGCCAGCAGTTTCCGACTAGCGGGAGCCTACGAGCAGTACTTC. Translated: CASSFRLAGAYEQYF.

The rearrangement uses TRBV30 and TRBJ2-2, with TRBD2 matching 12 bases. CDR3 size: 15 residues. Trimming took 1 base from V and 5 from J; bases not matched to a gene: 2. CDR1 GTSNPN and CDR2 SVGIG come from the germline V gene (reference sequence). CDR3 in DNA: TGTGCCTGGAGTGGACTAGCGGGGGCGACCGGGGAGCTGTTTTTT. Translating gives CAWSGLAGATGELFF.

This chain connects TRBV30 to TRBJ1-5; 9 bases match TRBD1. CDR1 is GTSNPN, CDR2 SVGIG, per germline (reference sequence). The CDR3 contains 19 residues. The ends lost 1 base at V and 6 bases at J; junction bases unmatched: 19. DNA of the CDR3: TGTGCCTGGAGTGCTCAGGCGACAGGGGGGAAAAGGAAGTTTCAGCCCCAGCATTTT. Amino acid sequence: CAWSAQATGGKRKFQPQHF.

This rearrangement joins TRBV24-1 to TRBJ1-5; D ambiguous. Germline assignment: CDR1 KGHDR and CDR2 SFDVKD. The V and J ends lost 5 bases and 7 bases respectively, with 11 bases between them. The CDR3 is 13 residues long. The DNA for the CDR3 is TGTGCCACCAGTGCGGGAGGACCCCAGCCCCAGCATTTT. Amino acid sequence: CATSAGGPQPQHF.

The chain combines TRBV20-1 with TRBJ2-5; D is uncertain. The CDR3 runs to 11 residues. Germline CDR1 reads DFQATT; CDR2 reads SNEGSKA (reference sequence). Trimming removed 2 bases at V and 5 bases at J, with 6 bases between. Here the CDR3 reads CSARRRETQYF. CDR3 DNA: TGCAGTGCTAGACGACGGGAGACCCAGTACTTC.

The chain links TRBV10-2 to TRBJ2-3; D uncertain. V lost 0 bases and J lost 8, with 9 bases in between. The CDR3 has 13 amino acids. Germline CDR1 reads WSHSY; CDR2 reads SAAADI. The DNA for the CDR3 is TGCGCCAGCAGTGAGTCGGGCTTGCTTACGCAGTATTTT. Translation gives CASSESGLLTQYF.